This T cell receptor beta chain was recovered during a study of blood T cell repertoires in COVID-19. Study as a whole: Samples came from the United States, Italy and Spain, spanning acute and convalescent COVID-19. From T cells, B-cell-depleted T cells, or PBMCs came the material, which was cDNA or gDNA.

Under the authors' procedure: Nucleated cell counts were estimated from reference gene primer amplification. Sequencing was performed with immunoSEQ multiplex PCR; in TCRdb, only in-frame clones are kept and a portion is missing. The DNA was the basis for D and trimming; V, J and clone size are from that table. The sample has over 150,000 clones, about 82% seen once. The CDR3 length is 15 residues. Trimming took 0 bases from V and 4 from J, leaving 12 bases between them. Germline assignment: CDR1 MGHDK and CDR2 SYGVNS. The chain employs TRBV25-1 and TRBJ1-2; the D is unclear. Material: peripheral blood. This sequence was found in a woman of 80 years or more with COVID-19, enrolled during active disease. The CDR3 nucleotides are TGTGCCAGCAGTGAATACTCGGGGAAGAGCTATGGCTACACCTTC. Translating it yields CASSEYSGKSYGYTF.